What follows describes a single T cell receptor (beta chain). The data are from a study of cytomegalovirus exposure and HLA in healthy donors. Primers: 60 Vbeta forward and 13 Jbeta reverse. TCRdb's copy holds only in-frame clones and misses some; the assay was immunoSEQ multiplex PCR. Its clone listing holds under 200,000 clones. This receptor was identified in a man younger than 40 in good health and CMV-seronegative. The sample consisted of PBMCs.

CDR3 sequence reads: CASSEGGTAVTIYF. The DNA for the CDR3 is TGTGCCAGTAGTGAGGGAGGTACAGCCGTCACCATATATTTT. This chain links TRBV19 with TRBJ1-3; D is unresolved. The CDR3 runs to 14 residues. Germline V gene sequence: CDR1 LNHDA, CDR2 SQIVND (reference sequence). V was trimmed by 5 bases and J by 9 bases, leaving 17 bases between them. Filled out from reference TRBV19 and TRBJ1-3, the complete variable domain reads DGGITQSPKYLFRKEGQNVTLSCEQNLNHDAMYWYRQDPGQGLRLIYYSQIVNDFQKGDIAEGYSVSREKKESFPLTVTSAQKNPTAFYLCASSEGGTAVTIYFGEGSWLTVV.